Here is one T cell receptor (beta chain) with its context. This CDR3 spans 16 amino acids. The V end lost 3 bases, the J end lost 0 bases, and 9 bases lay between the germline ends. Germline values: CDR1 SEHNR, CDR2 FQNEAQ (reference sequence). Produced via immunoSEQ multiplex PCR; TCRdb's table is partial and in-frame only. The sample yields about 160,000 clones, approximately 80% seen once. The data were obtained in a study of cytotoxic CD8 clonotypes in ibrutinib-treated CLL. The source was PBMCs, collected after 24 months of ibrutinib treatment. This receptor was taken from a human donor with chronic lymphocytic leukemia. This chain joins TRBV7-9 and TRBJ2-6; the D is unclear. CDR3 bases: TGTGCCAGCAGCTTCGGACCGAACTCTGGGGCCAACGTCCTGACTTTC. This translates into CASSFGPNSGANVLTF.